The 9 T cell receptor beta chains below all came from one sample that was sequenced in a study of blood T cell repertoires in COVID-19. The table came from immunoSEQ multiplex PCR; TCRdb's copy has only in-frame clones and leaves some out. The sample includes 190,000 or so clones, 80% to 90% of them seen just once. Sequenced sample: peripheral blood. Source of these receptors: a woman aged 18-30 years who had recovered from COVID-19.

The genes are TRBV6-5 and TRBJ1-2; 7 positions agree with TRBD1. Germline-derived CDR1 and CDR2 are MNHEY and SVGAGI. V lost 7 bases and J lost 4; bases outside the gene matches: 9. This CDR3 has 14 residues. The CDR3 protein is CASMPTGLVYGYTF. DNA for the CDR3: TGTGCCAGCATGCCGACAGGGTTGGTCTATGGCTACACCTTC.

The J gene is TRBJ2-7, the V gene TRBV19, with D unresolved. The germline V and J ends were trimmed by 2 bases and 3 bases, with 11 bases remaining between them. The CDR3 spans 14 residues. Germline values: CDR1 LNHDA, CDR2 SQIVND (reference sequence). DNA for the CDR3: TGTGCCAGTAGTATACCCGGGTCCCGCTACGAGCAGTACTTC. It is translated as CASSIPGSRYEQYF.

This sequence joins TRBV9 and TRBJ1-2; unclear D gene. V gave up 4 bases and J gave up 4 bases, with 11 bases separating them. Germline CDR1 SGDLS, CDR2 YYNGEE. The length of the CDR3 is 13 residues. The CDR3 protein is CASSPQRGYGYTF. The CDR3 bases are TGTGCCAGCAGCCCTCAGCGCGGCTATGGCTACACCTTC.

The chain carries TRBV18 and TRBJ2-5, with 14 bases that match TRBD2. This CDR3 spans 15 amino acids. The ends lost 3 bases at V and 5 bases at J; junction bases unmatched: 2. The V gene's germline CDR1 is KGHSH and CDR2 LQKENI. This CDR3 reads CASSPGTSGSETQYF. In nucleotides, the CDR3 is TGTGCCAGCTCACCCGGGACTAGCGGGAGTGAGACCCAGTACTTC.

V gene TRBV29-1 combines with J gene TRBJ1-5; 9 positions agree with TRBD1. CDR1 and CDR2 from the germline V gene are SQVTM and ANQGSEA. Trimming at V came to 6 bases and at J to 5 bases, leaving 5 bases not matched to a gene. The CDR3 totals 13 residues. CDR3: CSVRQGVDQPQHF. CDR3 nucleotide sequence: TGCAGCGTGAGACAGGGGGTTGATCAGCCCCAGCATTTT. Complete variable domain (other parts from reference TRBV29-1 and TRBJ1-5): SAVISQKPSRDICQRGTSLTIQCQVDSQVTMMFWYRQQPGQSLTLIATANQGSEATYESGFVIDKFPISRPNLTFSTLTVSNMSPEDSSIYLCSVRQGVDQPQHFGDGTRLSIL.

V and J are TRBV24-1 and TRBJ2-1; 11 positions match TRBD1. Unmatched junction bases numbered 11, after V lost 2 bases and J lost 0 bases. From germline, CDR1 is KGHDR and CDR2 SFDVKD. This CDR3 is built from 20 residues. The CDR3 nucleotides are TGTGCCACCAGTGATTATCCGGGACAGGGGGGTATCACCTCCTACAATGAGCAGTTCTTC. Translating gives CATSDYPGQGGITSYNEQFF.

V usage is TRBV6-5 and J usage is TRBJ1-5, with a tentative D call TRBD1 (5 bases). Germline assignment: CDR1 MNHEY and CDR2 SVGAGI. V lost 7 bases to trimming and J lost 1 base, with 8 bases between them. The CDR3 is made up of 13 amino acids. CDR3 nucleotide sequence: TGTGCCAGCACAGGGCCGAGCAATCAGCCCCAGCATTTT. It codes for CASTGPSNQPQHF.

This clone showed up just a few times. The V gene is TRBV7-2, the J gene TRBJ2-1, with D unresolved. The CDR3 has 14 amino acids. Trimming cost V 3 bases and J 7 bases, with 13 bases left between them. CDR1 is SGHTA, CDR2 FQGNSA, per germline. CDR3 sequence: CASSLLGVENEQFF. The CDR3 region has the DNA TGTGCCAGCAGCTTGCTAGGCGTTGAAAATGAGCAGTTCTTC.

The genes are TRBV5-6 and TRBJ2-2, with D perhaps matching TRBD1 (8 bases). Per germline, CDR1 SGHDT and CDR2 YYEEEE. This CDR3 region has 15 residues. V lost 5 bases to trimming and J lost 5 bases, with 16 bases between them. CDR3: CASSSTGEGTGELFF. CDR3 nucleotides: TGTGCCAGCAGTTCGACAGGGGAGGGTACCGGGGAGCTGTTTTTT.